A selection of T cell receptor beta chains follows, all from one sample in a study of PD-1 blockade in classical Hodgkin lymphoma. TCRdb's table, derived via immunoSEQ multiplex PCR, lists solely in-frame clones and lacks some. The sample has some 4,000 clones; less than 75% are singletons. Sequencing was performed on peripheral blood mononuclear cells (PBMCs), taken before the second cycle of nivolumab. These receptor sequences come from a human donor with classical Hodgkin lymphoma. Both conserved end residues are part of each CDR3. Each record gives: D gene, V gene, clone size, J gene, CDR3 DNA, CDR3 protein. The D gene is left open where the match is weak. Clone size is shown for a subset of rows, as once, few, many or a class of expanded clone.

-	TRBV6-5	-	TRBJ1-2	TGTGCCAGCAGTCCTGTCTTAGGGGCGTCGGTCGGCTACACCTTC	CASSPVLGASVGYTF
-	TRBV30	-	TRBJ1-2	TGTGCCTGGAGTGATCAGGGATTTGGCTACACCTTC	CAWSDQGFGYTF
-	TRBV2	once	TRBJ2-5	TGTGCCAGCGGGGGTGCGGAGACCCAGTACTTC	CASGGAETQYF
-	TRBV7-9	-	TRBJ1-5	TGTGCCAGCAGCCGAGGGGCGGCCGGTAATAGCAATCAGCCCCAGCATTTT	CASSRGAAGNSNQPQHF
-	TRBV7-8	-	TRBJ2-7	TGTGCCAGCAGCTTAGTTTTATTATATTGGCAGCCCCACGTCGAGCAGTACTTC	CASSLVLLYWQPHVEQYF
TRBD2	TRBV2	-	TRBJ2-3	TGTGCCAGCAGACCCGAACTAGCGGGGACCGATACGCAGTATTTT	CASRPELAGTDTQYF
TRBD1	TRBV7-3	-	TRBJ2-7	TGTGCCAGCAGCTTGACAGGGGATCGGGAGCAGTACTTC	CASSLTGDREQYF
TRBD1	TRBV9	few	TRBJ2-3	TGTGCCAGCAGCGTACAGGGGGCCGGCACAGATACGCAGTATTTT	CASSVQGAGTDTQYF
-	TRBV14	large	TRBJ2-7	TGTGCCAGCAGCAACTACCGGAGCGAGCAGTACTTC	CASSNYRSEQYF
-	TRBV9	once	TRBJ2-1	TGTGCCAGCAGCGTTAGGGGATCGACTCTAGGCTCCTACAATGAGCAGTTCTTC	CASSVRGSTLGSYNEQFF
-	TRBV30	-	TRBJ2-5	TGTGCCTGGAGCCCGGGAAAAGAGACCCAGTACTTC	CAWSPGKETQYF
-	TRBV6-5	-	TRBJ2-7	TGTGCCAGCAGTTACTCCGGGACGGGATCCTACGAGCAGTACTTC	CASSYSGTGSYEQYF
TRBD2	TRBV6-5	-	TRBJ2-3	TGTGCCAGCAGTTACCGGACTAGCGGGAGCACAGATACGCAGTATTTT	CASSYRTSGSTDTQYF
-	TRBV30	-	TRBJ1-2	TGTGCCTGGAGTCCCCCACCCCACAGCCGAAACTATGGCTACACCTTC	CAWSPPPHSRNYGYTF
TRBD2	TRBV15	few	TRBJ2-5	TGTGCCACCAGCAGAGGGACTAGTAAAGGTGTCGTAGAGACCCAGTACTTC	CATSRGTSKGVVETQYF
TRBD1	TRBV28	-	TRBJ1-5	TGTGCCAGCAGCACGGGACAGGGTTATCAGCCCCAGCATTTT	CASSTGQGYQPQHF
-	TRBV5-4	-	TRBJ2-3	TGTGCCAGCAGCTTAGTCACAGATACGCAGTATTTT	CASSLVTDTQYF
-	TRBV27	-	TRBJ1-1	TGTGCCAGCAGTTTCCGGGAGATGACTGAAGCTTTCTTT	CASSFREMTEAFF
TRBD2	TRBV11-2	-	TRBJ2-5	TGTGCCAGCAGCTTGGGGTTTCCGGGACTAGGTGGAGAGACCCAGTACTTC	CASSLGFPGLGGETQYF
-	TRBV5-4	few	TRBJ2-1	TGTGCCAGCAGCTTGAGCGGAATCTACAATGAGCAGTTCTTC	CASSLSGIYNEQFF
TRBD1	TRBV5-1	-	TRBJ1-2	TGCGCCAGCAGCGACGGGACAGGGGGATATGGCTACACCTTC	CASSDGTGGYGYTF
-	TRBV11-3	-	TRBJ2-3	TGTGCCAGCAGCTTGGGGTCGATAGATACGCAGTATTTT	CASSLGSIDTQYF
-	TRBV7-2	-	TRBJ1-6	TGTGCCAGCAGCTTAGACCGTCATAATTCACCCCTCCACTTT	CASSLDRHNSPLHF
-	TRBV27	-	TRBJ2-5	TGTGCCAGCAGTTTAATGGCCGGCGTGACCCAGTACTTC	CASSLMAGVTQYF
-	TRBV7-3	few	TRBJ2-1	TGTGCCAGCAGCTCTTCATCCGGGGGACCCTACAATGAGCAGTTCTTC	CASSSSSGGPYNEQFF
-	TRBV6-5	few	TRBJ2-4	TGTGCCAGCAGTTACTCGGCAGGGCTAGCCAAAAACATTCAGTACTTC	CASSYSAGLAKNIQYF
-	TRBV9	-	TRBJ2-4	TGTGCCAGCAGCGTAGGGGCGGATCCAAACATTCAGTACTTC	CASSVGADPNIQYF
TRBD1	TRBV20-1	few	TRBJ1-1	TGCAGTGCCCGGGGACAGACTGAAGCTTTCTTT	CSARGQTEAFF
TRBD1	TRBV19	-	TRBJ2-2	TGTGCCAGTGAGGGGGCGAGCGGGGAGCTGTTTTTT	CASEGASGELFF
-	TRBV18	-	TRBJ1-2	TGTGCCAGCTCACGGGGGGCGGATGGCTACACCTTC	CASSRGADGYTF
-	TRBV6-6	-	TRBJ1-1	TGTGCCAGCAGCGAGCGTCAAGTGAACACTGAAGCTTTCTTT	CASSERQVNTEAFF
-	TRBV7-8	few	TRBJ1-4	TGTGCCAGCAGCTACTTTATTTTCGGACAGTCGACCGAAAAACTGTTTTTT	CASSYFIFGQSTEKLFF
-	TRBV19	-	TRBJ1-1	TGTGCCAGTGGTATGTTGGTTGGTAACACTGAAGCTTTCTTT	CASGMLVGNTEAFF
-	TRBV7-8	-	TRBJ1-6	TGTGCCAGCAGCCCCCCGGGCGGCGGGGTCGGCTCACCCCTCCACTTT	CASSPPGGGVGSPLHF
-	TRBV27	-	TRBJ2-7	TGTGCCAGCAGTTTCGGCTCCAGCTCCTACGAGCAGTACTTC	CASSFGSSSYEQYF
TRBD2	TRBV4-3	-	TRBJ2-1	TGCGCCAGCAGCGAAATAGCGGGAGGGGGTAGTGAGCAGTTCTTC	CASSEIAGGGSEQFF
-	TRBV28	-	TRBJ1-5	TGTGCCAGCAGGAGTAGTGGGCCCCAGCATTTT	CASRSSGPQHF
-	TRBV9	once	TRBJ2-7	TGTGCCAGCAGCGTAGAGGAGGGGGGGGGCTACGAGCAGTACTTC	CASSVEEGGGYEQYF
TRBD2	TRBV9	-	TRBJ2-3	TGTGCCAGCAGCGCATCCTCAACAGGGACTAGCGGGAGGGGAGATACGCAGTATTTT	CASSASSTGTSGRGDTQYF
-	TRBV7-3	few	TRBJ1-5	TGTGCCTCAGCGTTAGGGAGCAATCAGCCCCAGCATTTT	CASALGSNQPQHF
-	TRBV6-5	-	TRBJ2-7	TGTGCCAGCAAAGGACACTCGGTTTACGAGCAGTACTTC	CASKGHSVYEQYF
TRBD2	TRBV7-2	-	TRBJ2-1	TGTGCCAGCAGTTTGCTGGGTACTAGCGGGAGACGTTACTACAATGAGCAGTTCTTC	CASSLLGTSGRRYYNEQFF
TRBD1	TRBV7-2	once	TRBJ2-2	TGTGCCAGCAGCTCGTTCCGACAGGGAAGCGGGGAGCTGTTTTTT	CASSSFRQGSGELFF